The clone carrying this T cell receptor beta chain was recorded a few times. As yet, its antigen is unknown. The data belong to a study of beta chain features in type 1 diabetes. Study-wide points: Significant though moderate, a shortening of TCRB CDR3s appeared in all four CD4+ subsets of Type 1 diabetes patients.

Sequenced material consisted of expressed TCRB transcripts (all of the isolated RNA was reverse transcribed). Method: immunoSEQ multiplex PCR; TCRdb's copy keeps in-frame clones and lacks some. The data hold 160,000 or so clones, with about 10% observed a single time. Germline V CDR1 and CDR2: MNHEY, SVGAGI. Deletions cut 7 bases from V and 1 base from J, with 10 bases between. The length of the CDR3 is 13 residues. The chain links TRBV6-5 to TRBJ1-1; D gene uncertain. The sequencing sample was made of central memory CD4+ T cells from blood. The source of this sequence is a woman aged 25 to 39 with type 1 diabetes. The CDR3 here is CASTKPGNTEAFF. Written as DNA, the CDR3 is TGTGCCAGCACCAAGCCCGGGAACACTGAAGCTTTCTTT.